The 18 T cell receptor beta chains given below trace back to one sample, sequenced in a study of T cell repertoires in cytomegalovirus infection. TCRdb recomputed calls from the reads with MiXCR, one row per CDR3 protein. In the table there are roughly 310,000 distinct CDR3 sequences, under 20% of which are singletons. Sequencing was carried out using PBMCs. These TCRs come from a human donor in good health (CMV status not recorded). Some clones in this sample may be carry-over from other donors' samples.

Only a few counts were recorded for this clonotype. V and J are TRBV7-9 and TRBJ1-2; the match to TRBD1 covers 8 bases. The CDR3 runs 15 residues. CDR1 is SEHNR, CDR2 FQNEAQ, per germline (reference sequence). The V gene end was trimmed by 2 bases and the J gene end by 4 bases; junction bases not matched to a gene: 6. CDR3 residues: CASSLQGATIYGYTF. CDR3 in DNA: TGTGCCAGCAGCTTACAGGGGGCTACAATCTATGGCTACACCTTC.

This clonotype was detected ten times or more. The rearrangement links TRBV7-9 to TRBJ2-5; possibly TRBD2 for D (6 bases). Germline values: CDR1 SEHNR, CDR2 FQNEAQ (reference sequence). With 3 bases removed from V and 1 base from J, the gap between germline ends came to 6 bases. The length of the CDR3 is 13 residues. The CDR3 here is CASSLRGQETQYF. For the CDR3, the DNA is TGTGCCAGCAGCTTGCGGGGCCAAGAGACCCAGTACTTC.

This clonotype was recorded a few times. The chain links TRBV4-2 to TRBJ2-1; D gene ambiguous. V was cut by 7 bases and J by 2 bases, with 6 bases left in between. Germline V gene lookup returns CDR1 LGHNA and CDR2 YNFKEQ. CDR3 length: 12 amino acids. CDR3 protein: CASKGTYNEQFF. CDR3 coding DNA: TGTGCCAGCAAGGGTACCTACAATGAGCAGTTCTTC.

In DNA, the CDR3 is TGTGCCAGTACCACTAATCAGGGTGTCGGAAGGGGAATAGCCAAAAACATTCAGTACTTC. Protein product: CASTTNQGVGRGIAKNIQYF. The chain recombines TRBV19 with TRBJ2-4, with D perhaps matching TRBD1 (5 bases). CDR1 is LNHDA, CDR2 SQIVND, per germline (reference sequence). Trimming took 7 bases from V and 0 from J, leaving 28 bases between them. The CDR3 runs to 20 residues. Combining the CDR3 with reference TRBV19 and TRBJ2-4 gives the whole variable domain DGGITQSPKYLFRKEGQNVTLSCEQNLNHDAMYWYRQDPGQGLRLIYYSQIVNDFQKGDIAEGYSVSREKKESFPLTVTSAQKNPTAFYLCASTTNQGVGRGIAKNIQYFGAGTRLSVL.

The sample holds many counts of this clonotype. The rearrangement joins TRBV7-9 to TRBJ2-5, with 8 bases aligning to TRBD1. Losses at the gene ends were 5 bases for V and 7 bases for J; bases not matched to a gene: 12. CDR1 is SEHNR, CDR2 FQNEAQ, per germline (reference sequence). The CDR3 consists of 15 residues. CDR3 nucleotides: TGTGCCAGCAGCCCTACGGGACAGGCCCTCGGGACCCAGTACTTC. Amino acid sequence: CASSPTGQALGTQYF.

The CDR3 loop is CASSLKGQGMNEQYF. The CDR3 bases are TGTGCCAGCAGCTTAAAGGGACAGGGTATGAACGAGCAGTACTTC. The chain carries TRBV7-9 and TRBJ2-7, with 9 positions matching TRBD1. Trimming cost V 2 bases and J 5 bases; bases outside gene matches: 7. The CDR3 length is 15 residues. Per the germline V gene, CDR1 is SEHNR and CDR2 is FQNEAQ (reference sequence). The full variable domain, with the rest looked up from reference TRBV7-9 and TRBJ2-7, is DTGVSQNPRHKITKRGQNVTFRCDPISEHNRLYWYRQTLGQGPEFLTYFQNEAQLEKSRLLSDRFSAERPKGSFSTLEIQRTEQGDSAMYLCASSLKGQGMNEQYFGPGTRLTVT.

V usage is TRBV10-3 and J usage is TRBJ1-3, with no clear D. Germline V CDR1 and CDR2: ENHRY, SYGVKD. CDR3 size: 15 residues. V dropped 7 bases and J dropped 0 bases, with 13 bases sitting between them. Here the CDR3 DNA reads TGTGCCATCACGTCCAGCCAGAACTCTGGAAACACCATATATTTT. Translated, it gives CAITSSQNSGNTIYF.

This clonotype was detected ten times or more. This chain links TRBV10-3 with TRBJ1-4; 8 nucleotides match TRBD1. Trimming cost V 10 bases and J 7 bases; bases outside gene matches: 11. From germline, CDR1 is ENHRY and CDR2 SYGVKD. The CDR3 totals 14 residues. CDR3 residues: CATRQGFGSEKLFF. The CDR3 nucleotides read TGTGCCACCCGACAGGGGTTCGGAAGTGAAAAACTGTTTTTT.

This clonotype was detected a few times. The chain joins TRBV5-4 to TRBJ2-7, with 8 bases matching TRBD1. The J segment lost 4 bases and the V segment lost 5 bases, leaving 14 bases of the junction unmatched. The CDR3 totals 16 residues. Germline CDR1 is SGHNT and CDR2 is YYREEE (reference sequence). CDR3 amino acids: CASSQLLTGAAYEQYF. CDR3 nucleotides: TGTGCCAGCAGTCAACTCCTGACAGGGGCGGCGTACGAGCAGTACTTC.

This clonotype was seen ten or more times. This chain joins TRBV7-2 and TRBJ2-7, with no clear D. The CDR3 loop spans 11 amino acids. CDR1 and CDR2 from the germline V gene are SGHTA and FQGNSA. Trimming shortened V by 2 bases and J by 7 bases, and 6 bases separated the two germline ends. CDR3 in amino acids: CASSLPGEQYF. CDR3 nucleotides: TGTGCCAGCAGCTTACCGGGTGAGCAGTACTTC.

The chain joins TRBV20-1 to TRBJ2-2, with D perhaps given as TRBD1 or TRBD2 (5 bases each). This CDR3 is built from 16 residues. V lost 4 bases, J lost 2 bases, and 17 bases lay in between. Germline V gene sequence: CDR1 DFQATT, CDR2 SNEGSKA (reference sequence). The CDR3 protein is CSATGPTRSNTGELFF. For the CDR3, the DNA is TGCAGTGCTACGGGACCTACCAGGAGCAACACCGGGGAGCTGTTTTTT.

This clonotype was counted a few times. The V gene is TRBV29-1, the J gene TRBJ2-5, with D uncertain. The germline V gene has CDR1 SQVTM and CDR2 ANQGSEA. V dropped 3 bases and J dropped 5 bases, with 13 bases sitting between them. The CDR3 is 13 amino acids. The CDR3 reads CSVEARMVETQYF. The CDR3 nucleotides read TGCAGCGTTGAGGCTAGAATGGTGGAGACCCAGTACTTC.

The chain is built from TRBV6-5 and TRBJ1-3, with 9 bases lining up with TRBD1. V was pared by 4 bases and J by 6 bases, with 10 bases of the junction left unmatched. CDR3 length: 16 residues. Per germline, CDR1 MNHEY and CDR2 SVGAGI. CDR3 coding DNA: TGTGCCAGCAGTTCCCCAGGACAGGGGAGGGTAAACACCATATATTTT. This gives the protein CASSSPGQGRVNTIYF.

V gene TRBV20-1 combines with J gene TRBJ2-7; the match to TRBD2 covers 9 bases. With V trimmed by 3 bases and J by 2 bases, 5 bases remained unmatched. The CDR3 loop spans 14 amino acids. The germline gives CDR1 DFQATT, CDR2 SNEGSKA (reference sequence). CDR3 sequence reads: CSASPSGVAYEQYF. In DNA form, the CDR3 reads TGCAGTGCTAGTCCTAGCGGGGTAGCCTACGAGCAGTACTTC.

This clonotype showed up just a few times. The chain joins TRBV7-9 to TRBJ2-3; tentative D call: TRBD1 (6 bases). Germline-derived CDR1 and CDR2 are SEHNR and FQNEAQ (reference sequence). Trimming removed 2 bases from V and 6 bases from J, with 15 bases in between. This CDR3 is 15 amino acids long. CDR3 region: CASSLRQAVADTQYF. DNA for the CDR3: TGTGCCAGCAGCTTACGACAGGCGGTCGCGGATACGCAGTATTTT.

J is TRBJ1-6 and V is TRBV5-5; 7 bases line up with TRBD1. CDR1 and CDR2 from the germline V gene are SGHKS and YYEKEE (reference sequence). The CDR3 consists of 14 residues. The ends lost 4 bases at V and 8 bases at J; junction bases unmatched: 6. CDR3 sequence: CASSEGQIDSPLHF. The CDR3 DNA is TGTGCCAGCAGCGAGGGACAGATAGATTCACCCCTCCACTTT. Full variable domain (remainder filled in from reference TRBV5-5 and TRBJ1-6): DAGVTQSPTHLIKTRGQQVTLRCSPISGHKSVSWYQQVLGQGPQFIFQYYEKEERGRGNFPDRFSARQFPNYSSELNVNALLLGDSALYLCASSEGQIDSPLHFGNGTRLTVT.

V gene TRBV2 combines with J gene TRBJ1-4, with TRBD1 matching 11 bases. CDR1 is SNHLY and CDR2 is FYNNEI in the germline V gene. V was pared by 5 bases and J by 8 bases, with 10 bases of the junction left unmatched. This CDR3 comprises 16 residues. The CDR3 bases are TGTGCCAGCAGTAACCGGGACAGGGGGTCGAGGGAAAAACTGTTTTTT. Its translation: CASSNRDRGSREKLFF. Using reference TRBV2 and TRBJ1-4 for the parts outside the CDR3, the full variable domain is EPEVTQTPSHQVTQMGQEVILRCVPISNHLYFYWYRQILGQKVEFLVSFYNNEISEKSEIFDDQFSVERPDGSNFTLKIRSTKLEDSAMYFCASSNRDRGSREKLFFGSGTQLSVL.

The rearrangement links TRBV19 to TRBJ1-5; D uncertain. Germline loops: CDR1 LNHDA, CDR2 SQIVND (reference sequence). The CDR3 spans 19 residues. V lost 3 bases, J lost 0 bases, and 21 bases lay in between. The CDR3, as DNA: TGTGCCAGTAGTATTGGTCGAACTAGCACGGGCATTAGCAATCAGCCCCAGCATTTT. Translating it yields CASSIGRTSTGISNQPQHF.